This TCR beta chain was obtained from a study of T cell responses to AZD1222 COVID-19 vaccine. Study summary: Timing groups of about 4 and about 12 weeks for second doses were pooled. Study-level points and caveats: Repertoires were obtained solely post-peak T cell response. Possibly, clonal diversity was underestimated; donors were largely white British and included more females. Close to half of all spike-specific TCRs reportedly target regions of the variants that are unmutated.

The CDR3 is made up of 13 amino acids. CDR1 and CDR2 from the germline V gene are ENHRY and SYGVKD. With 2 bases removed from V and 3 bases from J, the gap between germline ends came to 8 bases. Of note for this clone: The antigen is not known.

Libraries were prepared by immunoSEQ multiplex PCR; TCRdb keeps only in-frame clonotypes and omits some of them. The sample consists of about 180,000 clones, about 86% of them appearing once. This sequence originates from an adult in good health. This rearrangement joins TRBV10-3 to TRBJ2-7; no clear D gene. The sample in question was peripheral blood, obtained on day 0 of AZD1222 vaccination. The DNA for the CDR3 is TGTGCCATCAGTGAGGGGTGGGGCTACGAGCAGTACTTC. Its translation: CAISEGWGYEQYF.